The clone carrying this T cell receptor beta chain appeared many times. A junction boundary mismatches the germline segment, possibly from a read error. CDR3 length equals 13 residues. The germline CDR1 and CDR2 sequences are MGHDK and SYGVNS. The sample belongs to a study of Graves' ophthalmopathy and Graves' hyperthyroidism. Amplification of TCR beta CDR3 regions used RNA transcripts. HTBI-primed first-round RT-PCR preceded second-round multiplex PCR. TCRdb processed the multiplex PCR reads anew with MiXCR; each CDR3 protein has one entry. The sample records over 650,000 distinct CDR3 sequences, just over 40% being singletons.

Sequencing input: peripheral blood. The sequence was obtained from an adult man with Graves' ophthalmopathy. The chain recombines TRBV25-1 with TRBJ1-6; no clear D. CDR3 sequence reads: CASSEQTNSSLHF. CDR3 nucleotide sequence: TGTGCCAGCAGTGAACAAACTAATTCATCCCTCCACTTT.